This entry lists 11 T cell receptor beta chains sequenced from one sample in a study of technical replicates of blood from several donors. The data were produced by immunoSEQ multiplex PCR, yet TCRdb's version contains in-frame clones alone and is incomplete. The sample contains 55,000 to 85,000 clones, about 97% of which appear only once. The material sequenced was T cells isolated from PBMCs. The receptors come from a human donor in good health.

The chain joins TRBV7-2 to TRBJ2-1; no clear D gene. Germline CDR1 is SGHTA and CDR2 is FQGNSA. The CDR3 is 13 residues long. Deletions cut 5 bases from V and 4 bases from J, with 9 bases between. For the CDR3, the DNA is TGTGCCAGCAGCCCACCAGGTTACAATGAGCAGTTCTTC. It codes for CASSPPGYNEQFF.

This clone was seen only once. This rearrangement joins TRBV28 to TRBJ2-7, with a tentative D call TRBD1 (6 bases). Trimming took 5 bases from V and 3 from J, leaving 14 bases between them. The germline gives CDR1 MDHEN, CDR2 SYDVKM. The CDR3 contains 14 residues. For the CDR3, the DNA is TGTGCCAGCAGTGCCGGGACAAAACTCTACGAGCAGTACTTC. This gives the protein CASSAGTKLYEQYF.

The V gene is TRBV5-1, the J gene TRBJ2-5, with 14 bases identical to TRBD2. The CDR3 has 17 residues. The junction had 8 bases not matched to a gene; V was cut back by 2 bases and J by 5 bases. Germline CDR1 is SGHRS and CDR2 is YFSETQ. The CDR3 region is CASSFRTSGRHSETQYF. The CDR3, as DNA: TGCGCCAGCAGCTTCCGGACTAGCGGGAGGCACTCGGAGACCCAGTACTTC.

V and J are TRBV7-7 and TRBJ2-2; D is possibly TRBD2 (6 bases). Trimming cost V 5 bases and J 0 bases, with 13 bases left between them. CDR3 length: 16 residues. Germline V gene data show CDR1 as SSHAT and CDR2 as FNYEAQ (reference sequence). The CDR3 sequence is CASSPQAGSNTGELFF. The DNA for the CDR3 is TGTGCCAGCAGCCCCCAGGCGGGATCGAACACCGGGGAGCTGTTTTTT.

This rearrangement joins TRBV10-1 to TRBJ2-3; D perhaps matches TRBD2 (6 bases). Between the trimmed V and J ends, which lost 0 bases and 2 bases, there was a span of 15 bases. The CDR3 extends over 17 amino acids. The germline V gene encodes CDR1 WNHNN and CDR2 SYGVQD (reference sequence). CDR3 bases: TGCGCCAGCAGTGAGTCGATGAAGCGGGCCTTCACAGATACGCAGTATTTT. It encodes CASSESMKRAFTDTQYF.

This clone has only one observation. The chain employs TRBV7-6 and TRBJ2-5, with 11 positions matching TRBD1. Germline V gene data show CDR1 as SGHVS and CDR2 as FNYEAQ. The CDR3 contains 15 residues. With 5 bases clipped from V and 3 bases from J, the junction kept 5 bases outside the gene matches. CDR3 nucleotides: TGTGCCAGCAGCCCCTGGACAGGGGGCGAAGAGACCCAGTACTTC. It specifies CASSPWTGGEETQYF.

This clone was detected only a few times. Here the CDR3 DNA reads TGTGCCAGCAGGGGGACAGGGTCCACCGGGGAGCTGTTTTTT. Encoded protein: CASRGTGSTGELFF. This chain joins TRBV7-2 and TRBJ2-2, with 9 nucleotides matching TRBD1. J was trimmed by 4 bases and V by 6 bases; bases with no gene match: 3. Germline CDR1 reads SGHTA; CDR2 reads FQGNSA. The CDR3 has 14 residues.

The table lists this clone with a count of one. The chain employs TRBV28 and TRBJ2-2; D may be TRBD1 (6 bases). CDR3 length equals 17 residues. The germline V and J ends were trimmed by 3 bases and 5 bases, with 19 bases remaining between them. CDR1 and CDR2 (germline): MDHEN, SYDVKM. The DNA for the CDR3 is TGTGCCAGCAGTTTGCCGGCGGCAGGGGAGATGACCGGGGAGCTGTTTTTT. Protein: CASSLPAAGEMTGELFF.

The chain is built from TRBV29-1 and TRBJ2-5; TRBD1 matches 10 bases. J was trimmed by 4 bases and V by 3 bases; bases with no gene match: 5. CDR3 size: 14 residues. Germline assignment: CDR1 SQVTM and CDR2 ANQGSEA. Here the CDR3 reads CSVDPGQGIETQYF. The DNA for the CDR3 is TGCAGCGTTGATCCGGGACAGGGGATAGAGACCCAGTACTTC.

The rearrangement joins TRBV6-5 to TRBJ1-1; 8 nucleotides align to TRBD1. V lost 5 bases and J lost 5; bases outside the gene matches: 7. This CDR3 is 14 amino acids long. The germline gives CDR1 MNHEY, CDR2 SVGAGI. CDR3: CASSDRGPLTEAFF. CDR3 nucleotide sequence: TGTGCCAGCAGTGACAGGGGCCCCCTTACTGAAGCTTTCTTT.

This chain connects TRBV28 to TRBJ1-1; a weak D match, TRBD1 (6 bases). This CDR3 region has 15 residues. Trimming stripped 4 bases from V and 3 bases from J, with 15 bases between. CDR1 is MDHEN and CDR2 is SYDVKM in the germline V gene. This CDR3 is CASSSPTGPDTEAFF. As DNA, the CDR3 is TGTGCCAGCAGTTCCCCGACAGGCCCTGACACTGAAGCTTTCTTT.